The rows below give T cell receptor beta chains drawn from one sample of a study of response to subunit inactivated influenza vaccine. TCRdb used MiXCR to reprocess the RT-PCR reads, holding one entry per CDR3 protein. The profile shows 500,000 to 650,000 distinct CDR3 sequences, around 8% of them singletons. Specimen: PBMCs from blood, collected roughly 24 months after vaccination. Receptors were obtained from a man between 50 and 75 years old who received an inactivated influenza vaccine. The CDR3 runs from the conserved cysteine through the conserved F or W. The D gene is left open where the match is weak. The size entry is marked missing in some rows and otherwise reads once, few, many or a size class.

clone size: NA; CDR3 length: 14; D gene: NA; J gene: TRBJ1-2; V gene: TRBV30; CDR3 DNA: TGTGCCTGGACGACGATAATCCCTAACTATGGCTACACCTTC; CDR3 protein: CAWTTIIPNYGYTF
clone size: NA; CDR3 length: 14; D gene: NA; J gene: TRBJ2-5; V gene: TRBV29-1; CDR3 DNA: TGCAGCGTTTTACGTGGGGGGCCTAGGGAGACCCAGTACTTC; CDR3 protein: CSVLRGGPRETQYF
clone size: few; CDR3 length: 15; D gene: NA; J gene: TRBJ1-2; V gene: TRBV4-3; CDR3 DNA: TGCGCCAGCAGCCAAGTGGGGCGGGAGGCCTATGGCTACACCTTC; CDR3 protein: CASSQVGREAYGYTF
clone size: many; CDR3 length: 13; D gene: NA; J gene: TRBJ2-5; V gene: TRBV20-1; CDR3 DNA: TGCAGTGCTAGAGATCCAGGTGCCGGAACCCAGTACTTC; CDR3 protein: CSARDPGAGTQYF
clone size: few; CDR3 length: 15; D gene: TRBD1; J gene: TRBJ1-2; V gene: TRBV27; CDR3 DNA: TGTGCCAGCAGTTTTAACAGGGGGCGAGACTATGGCTACACCTTC; CDR3 protein: CASSFNRGRDYGYTF
clone size: NA; CDR3 length: 12; D gene: NA; J gene: TRBJ2-5; V gene: TRBV20-1; CDR3 DNA: TGCAGTGCGAGGCCTGTACAAGAGACCCAGTACTTC; CDR3 protein: CSARPVQETQYF
clone size: NA; CDR3 length: 14; D gene: NA; J gene: TRBJ2-7; V gene: TRBV14; CDR3 DNA: TGTGCCAGCAGCCCATACTCCTCCTCCTACGAGCAGTACTTC; CDR3 protein: CASSPYSSSYEQYF
clone size: few; CDR3 length: 14; D gene: NA; J gene: TRBJ1-4; V gene: TRBV27; CDR3 DNA: TGTGCCAGCAGCCCGAGTCCCCCCGGGGAAAAACTGTTTTTT; CDR3 protein: CASSPSPPGEKLFF
clone size: NA; CDR3 length: 14; D gene: TRBD1; J gene: TRBJ1-6; V gene: TRBV10-3; CDR3 DNA: TGTGCCATCAGTGAGGGGGACAGTAATTCACCCCTCCACTTT; CDR3 protein: CAISEGDSNSPLHF
clone size: NA; CDR3 length: 13; D gene: NA; J gene: TRBJ2-1; V gene: TRBV20-1; CDR3 DNA: TGCAGTGCTCGGGTTGGCGGGAATAATGAGCAGTTCTTC; CDR3 protein: CSARVGGNNEQFF
clone size: NA; CDR3 length: 16; D gene: TRBD2; J gene: TRBJ2-7; V gene: TRBV2; CDR3 DNA: TGTGCCAGCAGTCCGGGACTAGCGGGAGGGCTTGGGGAGCAGTACTTC; CDR3 protein: CASSPGLAGGLGEQYF
clone size: once; CDR3 length: 15; D gene: TRBD2; J gene: TRBJ2-1; V gene: TRBV5-4; CDR3 DNA: TGTGCCAGCAGCTTAGACGGACTAGCCGGTAATGAGCAGTTCTTC; CDR3 protein: CASSLDGLAGNEQFF
clone size: NA; CDR3 length: 15; D gene: NA; J gene: TRBJ2-1; V gene: TRBV3-1; CDR3 DNA: TGTGCCAGCAGCCAAGGTTATCCTCGCCCCGATGAGCAGTTCTTC; CDR3 protein: CASSQGYPRPDEQFF
clone size: NA; CDR3 length: 12; D gene: NA; J gene: TRBJ1-2; V gene: TRBV6-5; CDR3 DNA: TGTGCCAGCAGTTACTATGGGGACGGCTACACCTTC; CDR3 protein: CASSYYGDGYTF
clone size: few; CDR3 length: 14; D gene: NA; J gene: TRBJ2-1; V gene: TRBV20-1; CDR3 DNA: TGCAGTGCTAAGACTACGAGCTCCTACAATGAGCAGTTCTTC; CDR3 protein: CSAKTTSSYNEQFF
clone size: few; CDR3 length: 14; D gene: TRBD1; J gene: TRBJ1-1; V gene: TRBV6-1; CDR3 DNA: TGTGCCAGCAGTGAACTGGACAGGGACACTGAAGCTTTCTTT; CDR3 protein: CASSELDRDTEAFF
clone size: NA; CDR3 length: 13; D gene: NA; J gene: TRBJ1-5; V gene: TRBV20-1; CDR3 DNA: TGCAGTGCATCGGTGACAGCTAATCAGCCCCAGCATTTT; CDR3 protein: CSASVTANQPQHF
clone size: NA; CDR3 length: 15; D gene: NA; J gene: TRBJ1-2; V gene: TRBV15; CDR3 DNA: TGTGCCACCAGCAGAGGTCCAGAAATGAGCTATGGCTACACCTTC; CDR3 protein: CATSRGPEMSYGYTF
clone size: many; CDR3 length: 15; D gene: NA; J gene: TRBJ2-7; V gene: TRBV5-1; CDR3 DNA: TGCGCCAGCAGCTTGTCTAACGGGCCCTCCTACGAGCAGTACTTC; CDR3 protein: CASSLSNGPSYEQYF
clone size: many; CDR3 length: 13; D gene: TRBD1; J gene: TRBJ2-7; V gene: TRBV20-1; CDR3 DNA: TGCAGCCCCATTCGGGACAGGGGCCACGAGCAGTACTTC; CDR3 protein: CSPIRDRGHEQYF
clone size: NA; CDR3 length: 14; D gene: NA; J gene: TRBJ2-5; V gene: TRBV7-9; CDR3 DNA: TGTGCCAGCAGCCGCGCCGGGTCACGAGAGACCCAGTACTTC; CDR3 protein: CASSRAGSRETQYF
clone size: few; CDR3 length: 15; D gene: NA; J gene: TRBJ1-3; V gene: TRBV24-1; CDR3 DNA: TGTGCCACCAGTGACACAAGGGGCGCCGGTAACACCATATATTTT; CDR3 protein: CATSDTRGAGNTIYF
clone size: many; CDR3 length: 16; D gene: NA; J gene: TRBJ2-1; V gene: TRBV12-3/TRBV12-4; CDR3 DNA: TGTGCCAGCAGTTTGAGTGGGGGAGCCCTGAACAATGAGCAGTTCTTC; CDR3 protein: CASSLSGGALNNEQFF
clone size: NA; CDR3 length: 20; D gene: TRBD2; J gene: TRBJ2-2; V gene: TRBV4-3; CDR3 DNA: TGCGCCAGCAGCCAAGATCTGGTAGCGGGAGGGCCGGTAAAAGCCGGGGAGCTGTTTTTT; CDR3 protein: CASSQDLVAGGPVKAGELFF